This TCR beta chain was found in a study of blood T cell repertoires in COVID-19. Study overall: Samples representing acute and convalescent COVID-19 were sourced from the United States, Italy and Spain. From T cells, B-cell-depleted T cells, or PBMCs came the material, which was cDNA or gDNA.

As handled by the study authors: Using reference gene primer amplification, nucleated cell counts were estimated. Data came from immunoSEQ multiplex PCR; TCRdb stores just in-frame clones and leaves some out. V and J calls and clone size follow that table, whereas D and trimming were derived from the DNA. The data show approximately 170,000 clones, with approximately 75% seen just once and around 9.9% held by the top ten. The germline CDR1 and CDR2 sequences are SGHKS and YYEKEE (reference sequence). Between the trimmed V and J ends, which lost 4 bases and 2 bases, there was a span of 12 bases. The CDR3 consists of 14 residues.

Specimen: peripheral blood. The chain employs TRBV5-5 and TRBJ2-5, with D perhaps matching TRBD2 (5 bases). The sequence derives from a human donor in a cohort sampled during active COVID-19. The CDR3 spells CASSTGIRQETQYF. The DNA for the CDR3 is TGTGCCAGCAGCACCGGGATTCGACAAGAGACCCAGTACTTC.